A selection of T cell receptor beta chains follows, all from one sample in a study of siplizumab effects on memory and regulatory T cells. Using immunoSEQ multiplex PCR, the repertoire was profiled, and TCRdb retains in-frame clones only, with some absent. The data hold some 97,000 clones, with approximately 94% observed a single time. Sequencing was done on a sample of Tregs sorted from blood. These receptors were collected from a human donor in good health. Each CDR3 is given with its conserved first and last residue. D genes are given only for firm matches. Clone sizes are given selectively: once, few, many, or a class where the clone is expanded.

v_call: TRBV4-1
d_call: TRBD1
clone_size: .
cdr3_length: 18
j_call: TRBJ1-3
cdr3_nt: TGCGCCAGCAGCCAAGAAAGACAGGGGGTTCGGTCTGGAAACACCATATATTTT
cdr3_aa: CASSQERQGVRSGNTIYF

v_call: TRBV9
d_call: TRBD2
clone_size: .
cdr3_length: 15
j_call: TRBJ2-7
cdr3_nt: TGTGCCAGCAGCGTAGAAGCTAGCGGGGGCTACGAGCAGTACTTC
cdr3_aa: CASSVEASGGYEQYF

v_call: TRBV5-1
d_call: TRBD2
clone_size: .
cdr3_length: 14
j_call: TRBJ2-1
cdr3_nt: TGCGCCAGCCAGACTAGCGGAGGAAACAATGAGCAGTTCTTC
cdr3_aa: CASQTSGGNNEQFF

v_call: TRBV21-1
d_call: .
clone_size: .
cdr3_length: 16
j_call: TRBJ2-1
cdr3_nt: TGTGCCAGCAGCAAAGAGGTGGGAGCCATTTCGGGAGAGCAGTTCTTC
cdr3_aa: CASSKEVGAISGEQFF

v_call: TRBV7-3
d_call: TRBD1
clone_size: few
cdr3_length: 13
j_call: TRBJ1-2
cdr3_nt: TGTGCCAGCAGCCTAGGACAGGGATATGGCTACACCTTC
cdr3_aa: CASSLGQGYGYTF

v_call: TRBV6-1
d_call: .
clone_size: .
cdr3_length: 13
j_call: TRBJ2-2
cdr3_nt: TGTGCCAGCAGGCAGGGGAGCACCGGGGAGCTGTTTTTT
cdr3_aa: CASRQGSTGELFF

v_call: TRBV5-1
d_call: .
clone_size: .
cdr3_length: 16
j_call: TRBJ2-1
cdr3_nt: TGCGCCAGCAGCTTGGCCTTCTCCCTAGCATACAATGAGCAGTTCTTC
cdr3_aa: CASSLAFSLAYNEQFF

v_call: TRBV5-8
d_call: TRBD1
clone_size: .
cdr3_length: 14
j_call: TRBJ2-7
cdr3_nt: TGTGCCAGCAAACTTAGACAGGGGACATACGAGCAGTACTTC
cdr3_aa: CASKLRQGTYEQYF

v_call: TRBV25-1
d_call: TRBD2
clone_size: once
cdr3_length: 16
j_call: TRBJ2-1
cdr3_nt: TGTGCCAGCAGTGTAAGACTAGCGGGACTCGACAATGAGCAGTTCTTC
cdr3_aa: CASSVRLAGLDNEQFF

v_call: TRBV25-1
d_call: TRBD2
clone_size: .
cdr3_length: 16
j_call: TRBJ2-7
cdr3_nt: TGTGCCAGCAGTGATACTGGTAGCGGGAATTCCTACGAGCAGTACTTC
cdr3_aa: CASSDTGSGNSYEQYF

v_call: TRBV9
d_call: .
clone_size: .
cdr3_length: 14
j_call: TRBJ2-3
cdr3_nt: TGTGCCAGCAGCGTAGGGGCAGCGACAGATACGCAGTATTTT
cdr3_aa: CASSVGAATDTQYF

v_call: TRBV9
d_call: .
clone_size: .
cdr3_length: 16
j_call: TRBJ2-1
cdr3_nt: TGTGCCAGCAGCGTTTCACCGGGACTCTCCTACAATGAGCAGTTCTTC
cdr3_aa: CASSVSPGLSYNEQFF

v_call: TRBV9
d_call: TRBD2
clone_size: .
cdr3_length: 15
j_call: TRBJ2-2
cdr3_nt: TGTGCCAGCAGCGTTAGCGGGAGGGGCACCGGGGAGCTGTTTTTT
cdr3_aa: CASSVSGRGTGELFF

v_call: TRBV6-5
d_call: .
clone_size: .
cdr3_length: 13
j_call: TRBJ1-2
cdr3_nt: TGTGCCAGCAGTTACGGGGCGGGCTATGGCTACACCTTC
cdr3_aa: CASSYGAGYGYTF

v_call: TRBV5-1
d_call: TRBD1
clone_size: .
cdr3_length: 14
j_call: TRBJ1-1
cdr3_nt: TGCGCCAGCAGCTTGGGACAGGGGAACGCTGAAGCTTTCTTT
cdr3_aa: CASSLGQGNAEAFF

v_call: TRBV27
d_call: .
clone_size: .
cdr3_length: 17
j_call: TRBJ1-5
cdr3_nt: TGTGCCAGCAGTTTATCTAGGAGGTGGCCCACCCATCAGCCCCAGCATTTT
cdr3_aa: CASSLSRRWPTHQPQHF

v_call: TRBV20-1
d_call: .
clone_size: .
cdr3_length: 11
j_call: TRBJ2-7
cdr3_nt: TGCAGTGCTACGATAGACTACGAGCAGTACTTC
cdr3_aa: CSATIDYEQYF

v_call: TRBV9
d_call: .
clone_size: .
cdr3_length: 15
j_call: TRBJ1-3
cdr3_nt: TGTGCCAGCAGCGTAGAAGGAAACCGAGGAAACACCATATATTTT
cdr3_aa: CASSVEGNRGNTIYF

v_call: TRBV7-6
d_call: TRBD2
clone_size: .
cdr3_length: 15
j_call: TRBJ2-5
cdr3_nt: TGTGCCAGCAGCTTAGCGGGACTAAATAGGGAGACCCAGTACTTC
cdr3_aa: CASSLAGLNRETQYF

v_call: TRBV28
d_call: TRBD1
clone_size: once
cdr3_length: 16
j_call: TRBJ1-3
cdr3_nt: TGTGCCAGCAGTTTGTCGATAGGGGGCAGTGGAAACACCATATATTTT
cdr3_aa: CASSLSIGGSGNTIYF

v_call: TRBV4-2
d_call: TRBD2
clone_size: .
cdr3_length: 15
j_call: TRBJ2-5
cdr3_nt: TGTGCCAGCAGCCGCCTACGGGGGGGGCAAGAGACCCAGTACTTC
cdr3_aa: CASSRLRGGQETQYF

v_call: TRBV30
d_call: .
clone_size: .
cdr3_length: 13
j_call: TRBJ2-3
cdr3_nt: TGTGCCTGGAGTACCGAGAATGCAGATACGCAGTATTTT
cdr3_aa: CAWSTENADTQYF

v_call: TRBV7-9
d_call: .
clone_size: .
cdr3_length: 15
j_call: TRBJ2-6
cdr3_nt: TGTGCCAGCAGTCCTCCCTTCTTTGGGGCCAACGTCCTGACTTTC
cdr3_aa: CASSPPFFGANVLTF

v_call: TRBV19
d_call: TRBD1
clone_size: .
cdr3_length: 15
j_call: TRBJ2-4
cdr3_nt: TGTGCCAGTGAGCAATTACAGGGGGCAGGAAACATTCAGTACTTC
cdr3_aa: CASEQLQGAGNIQYF

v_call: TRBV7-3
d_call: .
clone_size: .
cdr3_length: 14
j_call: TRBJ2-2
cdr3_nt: TGTGCCAGCAGCTCCAGCCTTAGGGGCGGGGAGCTGTTTTTT
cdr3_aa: CASSSSLRGGELFF

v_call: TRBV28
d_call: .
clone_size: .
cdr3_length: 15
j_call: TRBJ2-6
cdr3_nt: TGTGCCAGCAGCCCTCCTTGGTCTGGGGCCAACGTCCTGACTTTC
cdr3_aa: CASSPPWSGANVLTF

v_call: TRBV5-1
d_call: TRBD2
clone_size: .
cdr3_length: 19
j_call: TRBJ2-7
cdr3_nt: TGCGCCAGCAGCCTAATGACGAGACTAGCGGGAGGGCCGGAATACGAGCAGTACTTC
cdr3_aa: CASSLMTRLAGGPEYEQYF

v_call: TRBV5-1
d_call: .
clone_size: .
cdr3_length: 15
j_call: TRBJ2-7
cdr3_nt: TGCGCCAGCAGCTTGGCACCGGGACAACCTTCCGAGCAGTACTTC
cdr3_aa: CASSLAPGQPSEQYF

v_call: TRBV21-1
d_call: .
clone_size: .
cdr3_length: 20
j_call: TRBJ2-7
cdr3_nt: TGTGCCAGCAGCAAAGAGCAATTTTTTGGGGGACCCTTTGGTGCTTACGAGCAGTACTTC
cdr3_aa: CASSKEQFFGGPFGAYEQYF

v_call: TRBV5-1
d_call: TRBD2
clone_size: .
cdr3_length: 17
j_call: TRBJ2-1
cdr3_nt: TGCGCCAGCAGCCTCGGGACTAGCGGGAGAGGGGGCAATGAGCAGTTCTTC
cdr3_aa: CASSLGTSGRGGNEQFF

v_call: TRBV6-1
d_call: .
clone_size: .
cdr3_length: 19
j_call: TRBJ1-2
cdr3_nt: TGTGCCAGCAGTGAAGAGATACGGGGCAGGGAAGGGAGGAACTATGGCTACACCTTC
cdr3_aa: CASSEEIRGREGRNYGYTF

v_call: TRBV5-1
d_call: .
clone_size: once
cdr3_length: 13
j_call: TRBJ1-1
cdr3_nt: TGCGCCAGCAGCTTTGGCAGGGTGTCTGAAGCTTTCTTT
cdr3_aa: CASSFGRVSEAFF

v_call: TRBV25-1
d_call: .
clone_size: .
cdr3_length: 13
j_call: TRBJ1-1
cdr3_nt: TGTGCCAGCAGTCCCAGGCGAGGGACTGAAGCTTTCTTT
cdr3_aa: CASSPRRGTEAFF

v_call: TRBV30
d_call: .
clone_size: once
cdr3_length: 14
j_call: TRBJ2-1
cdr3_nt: TGTGCCTGGAAGGCCCGCCAGAAGATTTCAGGGCAGTTCTTC
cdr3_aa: CAWKARQKISGQFF

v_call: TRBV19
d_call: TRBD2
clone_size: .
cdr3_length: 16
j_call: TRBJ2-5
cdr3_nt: TGTGCCAGTAGTCGGGGACTAGCGGGAGACCAAGAGACCCAGTACTTC
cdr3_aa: CASSRGLAGDQETQYF

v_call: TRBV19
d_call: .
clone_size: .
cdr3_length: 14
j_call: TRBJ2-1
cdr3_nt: TGTGCCAGCCGCCATAGCGGAACCTACAATGAGCAGTTCTTC
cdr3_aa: CASRHSGTYNEQFF

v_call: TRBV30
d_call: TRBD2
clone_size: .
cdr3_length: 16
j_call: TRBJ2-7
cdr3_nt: TGTGCCTGGACCTTTGGTTCTAGCGGTCGCTCCTACGAGCAGTACTTC
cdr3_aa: CAWTFGSSGRSYEQYF

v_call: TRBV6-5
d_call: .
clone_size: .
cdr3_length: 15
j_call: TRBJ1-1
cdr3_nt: TGTGCCAGCAGTCTGGGGGTGGGCATGAACACTGAAGCTTTCTTT
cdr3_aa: CASSLGVGMNTEAFF

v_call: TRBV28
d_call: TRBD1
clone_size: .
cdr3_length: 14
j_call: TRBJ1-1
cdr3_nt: TGTGCCGGACAGGGCCGGTGGGGGAACACTGAAGCTTTCTTT
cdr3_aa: CAGQGRWGNTEAFF

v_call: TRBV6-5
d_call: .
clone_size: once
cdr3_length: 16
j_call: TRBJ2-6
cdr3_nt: TGTGCCAGCAGTTACTTACTGGGGTCTGGGGCCAACGTCCTGACTTTC
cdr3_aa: CASSYLLGSGANVLTF

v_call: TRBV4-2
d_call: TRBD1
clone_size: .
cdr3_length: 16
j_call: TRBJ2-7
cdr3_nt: TGTGCCAGCAGCCACCCGGGACAGTTTAACTCCTACGAGCAGTACTTC
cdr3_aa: CASSHPGQFNSYEQYF

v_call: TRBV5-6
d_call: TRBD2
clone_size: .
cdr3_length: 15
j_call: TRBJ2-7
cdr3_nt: TGTGCCAGCAGCTTGGTTGGGACTAGTATCCACGAGCAGTACTTC
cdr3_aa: CASSLVGTSIHEQYF

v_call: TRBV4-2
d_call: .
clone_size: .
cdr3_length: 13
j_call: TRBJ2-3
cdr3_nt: TGTGCCAGCAGCCAAGATCTGCCAGATACGCAGTATTTT
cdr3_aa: CASSQDLPDTQYF

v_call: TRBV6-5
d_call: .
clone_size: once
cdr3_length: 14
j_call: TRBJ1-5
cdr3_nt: TGTGCCAGCTCCCGGACTGGGGGCAATCAGCCCCAGCATTTT
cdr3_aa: CASSRTGGNQPQHF

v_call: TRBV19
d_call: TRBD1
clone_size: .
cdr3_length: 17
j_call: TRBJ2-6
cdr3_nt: TGTGCCAGTAGAAAGGACAGGGTTGAGCTCGGGGCCAACGTCCTGACTTTC
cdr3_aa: CASRKDRVELGANVLTF

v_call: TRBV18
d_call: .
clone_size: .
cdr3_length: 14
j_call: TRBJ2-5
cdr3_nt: TGTGCCAGCTCACCGCACCCGCCCCAAGAGACCCAGTACTTC
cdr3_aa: CASSPHPPQETQYF

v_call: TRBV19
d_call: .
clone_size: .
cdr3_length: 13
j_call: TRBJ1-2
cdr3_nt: TGTGCCAGTAGTATTTCACAGGGAGATGGCTACACCTTC
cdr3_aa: CASSISQGDGYTF

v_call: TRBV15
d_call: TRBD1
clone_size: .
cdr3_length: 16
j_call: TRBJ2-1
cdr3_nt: TGTGCCACCAGCAGAACCGGGACAGGGAGGGGCTATGAGCAGTTCTTC
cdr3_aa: CATSRTGTGRGYEQFF

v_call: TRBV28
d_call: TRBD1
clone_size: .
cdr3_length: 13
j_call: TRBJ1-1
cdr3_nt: TGTGCCAGCAGTACAGGGGGGGGTACTGAAGCTTTCTTT
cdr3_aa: CASSTGGGTEAFF

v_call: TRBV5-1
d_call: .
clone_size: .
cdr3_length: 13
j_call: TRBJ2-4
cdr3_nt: TGCGCCAGCAGCGGAGGGTCTTTAAACATTCAGTACTTC
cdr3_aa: CASSGGSLNIQYF

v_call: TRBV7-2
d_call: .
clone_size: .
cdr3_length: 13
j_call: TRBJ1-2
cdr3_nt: TGTGCCAGCAGCTTAGCGGCCGAATATGGCTACACCTTC
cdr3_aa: CASSLAAEYGYTF

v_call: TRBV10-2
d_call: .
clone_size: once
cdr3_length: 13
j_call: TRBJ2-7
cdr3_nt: TGCGCCAGCACGGACAACCTCTCCTACGAGCAGTACTTC
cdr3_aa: CASTDNLSYEQYF

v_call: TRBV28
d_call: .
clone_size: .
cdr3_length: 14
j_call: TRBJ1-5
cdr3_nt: TGTGCCAGCAGTTTCGGACAGTTCAATCAGCCCCAGCATTTT
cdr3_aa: CASSFGQFNQPQHF